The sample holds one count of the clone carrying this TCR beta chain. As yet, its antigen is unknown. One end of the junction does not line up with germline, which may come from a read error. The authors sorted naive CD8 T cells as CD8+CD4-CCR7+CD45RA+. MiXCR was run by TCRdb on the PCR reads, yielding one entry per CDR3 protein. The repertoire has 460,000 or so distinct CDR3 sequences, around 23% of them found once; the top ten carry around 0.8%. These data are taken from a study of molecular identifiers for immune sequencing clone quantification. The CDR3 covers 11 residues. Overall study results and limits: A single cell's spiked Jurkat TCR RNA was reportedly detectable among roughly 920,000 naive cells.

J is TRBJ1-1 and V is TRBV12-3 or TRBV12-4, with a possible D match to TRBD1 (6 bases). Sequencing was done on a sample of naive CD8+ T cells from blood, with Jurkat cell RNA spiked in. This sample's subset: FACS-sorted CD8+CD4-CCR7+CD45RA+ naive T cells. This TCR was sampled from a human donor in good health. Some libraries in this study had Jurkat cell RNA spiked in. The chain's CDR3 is CASSPRDILIF. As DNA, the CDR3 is TGTGCCAGCAGCCCCCGGGACATATTGATCTTT.